These 11 T cell receptor beta chains share one sample of origin, sequenced in a study of T cells in Graves' hyperthyroidism and ophthalmopathy. RNA transcripts served as the template for amplifying TCR beta CDR3 regions. TCR CDR3 regions were first amplified by RT-PCR with HTBI primers. TCRdb fed the multiplex PCR reads into MiXCR, producing one record per CDR3 protein. The table shows approximately 740,000 distinct CDR3 sequences, with 14% occurring only once. Sequenced input: blood. These receptors came from a woman under 30 with Graves' hyperthyroidism.

V and J are TRBV2 and TRBJ1-2; D may be TRBD1 (6 bases). Per germline, CDR1 SNHLY and CDR2 FYNNEI. V was clipped by 2 bases and J by 1 base, with 11 bases between them. The CDR3 runs to 15 residues. CDR3 in DNA: TGTGCCAGCAGTGAAAGACAGGACCTTAACTATGGCTACACCTTC. It codes for CASSERQDLNYGYTF.

This clonotype was recorded a few times. J is TRBJ2-4 and V is TRBV7-8; 8 bases fit TRBD1. The junction had 11 bases not matched to a gene; V was cut back by 1 base and J by 3 bases. The CDR3 contains 18 residues. Germline V gene sequence: CDR1 SGHVS, CDR2 FQNEAQ. The DNA for the CDR3 is TGTGCCAGCAGCTTAGGCCCCTTCAGGGGGCAGGACAAAAACATTCAGTACTTC. Translated, it gives CASSLGPFRGQDKNIQYF.

There are a few counts of this clonotype. One end of the junction fails to match germline, which may point to a read error. This chain uses TRBV6-5 with TRBJ1-5; D remains unclear. Germline loops: CDR1 MNHEY, CDR2 SVGAGI. The CDR3 extends over 13 amino acids. The CDR3 sequence: CASGYLASQPQHF. The CDR3 DNA reads as TGTGCCAGCGGTTACCTAGCCAGTCAGCCCCAGCATTTT.

This clonotype was seen repeatedly, ten times or more. The chain carries TRBV2 and TRBJ1-2; D remains ambiguous. Trimming pared 7 bases from V and 3 bases from J, leaving 15 bases between. CDR1 SNHLY and CDR2 FYNNEI come from the germline V gene. This CDR3 contains 14 residues. CDR3 sequence (DNA): TGTGCCAGCAAATCCGAGACGATGGACTATGGCTACACCTTC. Translating it yields CASKSETMDYGYTF.

This clonotype appeared many times. The chain is built from TRBV15 and TRBJ1-1; weak D call: TRBD1 (5 bases). Trimming removed 5 bases at V and 4 bases at J, with 17 bases between. This CDR3 spans 15 amino acids. The germline V gene has CDR1 LNHNV and CDR2 YYDKDF (reference sequence). CDR3 amino acids: CATSLTPGVSTEAFF. CDR3 in DNA: TGTGCCACCAGCCTGACCCCGGGGGTTAGCACTGAAGCTTTCTTT.

The chain couples TRBV11-1 to TRBJ2-1, with TRBD2 matching 8 bases. The V gene end was trimmed by 3 bases and the J gene end by 4 bases; junction bases not matched to a gene: 11. Germline CDR1 reads SGHAT; CDR2 reads FQDESV (reference sequence). There are 17 residues in the CDR3. The CDR3 DNA reads TGTGCCAGCAGCTTTCATGAGACGGGAGGGGGATACAATGAGCAGTTCTTC. Its translation is CASSFHETGGGYNEQFF. The full variable domain, completed using reference TRBV11-1 and TRBJ2-1, is EAEVAQSPRYKITEKSQAVAFWCDPISGHATLYWYRQILGQGPELLVQFQDESVVDDSQLPKDRFSAERLKGVDSTLKIQPAELGDSAMYLCASSFHETGGGYNEQFFGPGTRLTVL.

This clonotype has a handful of counts. This chain links TRBV7-9 with TRBJ1-2, with no clear D. CDR1 SEHNR and CDR2 FQNEAQ come from the germline V gene (reference sequence). The CDR3 length is 11 residues. V was shortened by 8 bases and J by 7 bases, with 11 bases between the two germline ends. In DNA, the CDR3 is TGTGCCAGCCAGAACCGTGGTGGCTACACCTTC. It is translated as CASQNRGGYTF.

This clonotype was seen repeatedly, ten times or more. The chain recombines TRBV7-9 with TRBJ2-3; the D gene is possibly TRBD1 (6 bases). V was pared by 5 bases and J by 2 bases, with 14 bases between. The CDR3 is 15 residues long. Per germline, CDR1 SEHNR and CDR2 FQNEAQ (reference sequence). The CDR3 spells CASSLRDTHTDTQYF. The CDR3 region has the DNA TGTGCCAGCAGCCTCCGGGACACCCACACAGATACGCAGTATTTT.

This clonotype was counted at least ten times. The CDR3 region has the DNA TGCAGTGCTAGAGATATACGGGGACCCTCTGGAAACACCATATATTTT. Amino acids: CSARDIRGPSGNTIYF. The chain is built from TRBV20-1 and TRBJ1-3; D is possibly TRBD1 (5 bases). The CDR3 is 16 residues long. In germline, CDR1 is DFQATT, CDR2 SNEGSKA (reference sequence). Trimming took 0 bases from V and 0 from J, leaving 12 bases between them.

The V and J genes are TRBV20-1 and TRBJ2-1; 10 bases align to TRBD2. The CDR3 is made up of 16 amino acids. Germline CDR1 DFQATT, CDR2 SNEGSKA (reference sequence). V was pared by 3 bases and J by 0 bases, with 5 bases of the junction left unmatched. The CDR3 reads CSARVGLASSYNEQFF. The CDR3 coding sequence is TGCAGTGCTAGGGTGGGACTAGCGAGCTCCTACAATGAGCAGTTCTTC.

This clonotype was observed many times. The chain employs TRBV30 and TRBJ2-3; D is possibly TRBD1 (5 bases). The germline gives CDR1 GTSNPN, CDR2 SVGIG (reference sequence). The V end lost 4 bases, the J end lost 2 bases, and 19 bases lay between the germline ends. This CDR3 is built from 16 residues. CDR3 loop: CAWTRGRTFFTDTQYF. Here the CDR3 DNA reads TGTGCCTGGACTCGTGGTCGGACATTCTTCACAGATACGCAGTATTTT.